The T cell receptor beta chain under discussion was sequenced for a study of spatial heterogeneity in lung cancer (dated by TCRdb to the late 2010s). A note on the overall study: Beta-chain transcripts were consistently detected in greater numbers than alpha-chain transcripts, which likely reflected higher beta-chain transcript abundance. In the raw uncorrected reads, each unique combination of TCR and UMI appeared more than ten times on average. In non-small cell lung cancer, the study made a quantitative comparison of TCR alpha and beta repertoires among multiple tumor regions, matched nontumor lung and blood. TCR repertoire features were related to nonsynonymous mutation counts determined by whole-exome sequencing of tumor tissue. Both alpha and beta chains were TCR-sequenced in samples taken at surgery, namely 220 tumor regions, approximately 63 matched nontumor lung samples and 56 PBMC samples.

The time point label here, explained by the study, means: sample taken at primary tumor resection. Whole RNA extracted from tumor and nontumor lung tissue, or from cryopreserved PBMC samples, was used for TCR sequencing without cell sorting. The donors were about 71 patients from the lung TRACERx cohort who had early-stage, untreated non-small cell lung cancer. A patient was chosen for TCR sequencing only when enough RNA was available from at least two tumor regions. Libraries were made using 5' RACE. The sequencer listed for this sample is NextSeq 500. To allow correction of PCR and sequencing errors, the TCR library protocol tagged every TCR cDNA molecule with a unique molecular identifier. The study's own analysis went as follows. Decombinator tools were used for TCR identification, UMI-based error correction and CDR3 extraction. TCRs above a frequency of 2 per 1,000, corresponding to the top 1% of the tumor frequency distribution, were defined as expanded. Renyi diversity was computed with the R vegan package after each repertoire had been subsampled 100 times to 5,000 TCRs. CDR3 similarity networks were constructed using string-kernel similarity of amino acid triplets, with links drawn between CDR3s whose pairwise similarity was above 0.82. The public reads were quality trimmed at Q25 with fastp and then assembled into clones with MiXCR by TCRdb, keeping productive beta chains. Each record represents a unique CDR3 protein, reported with the most common genes and DNA among its rows. The V and J calls were not made by the authors but by TCRdb's processing. This sample comprises over 14,000 distinct CDR3 sequences, more than 10% of them detected only once. The biggest ten clones account for around 30% of the sample.

This clonotype showed up many times. The clone's antigen remains unknown. No base-level quality is on record; no much larger clone is a single base apart. The germline V gene (reference sequence) provides CDR1 LNHDA and CDR2 SQIVND. The germline ends are 12 bases apart after V is trimmed by 0 bases and J by 6 bases. The CDR3 runs 16 amino acids, cysteine and phenylalanine included. Solely the CDR3 DNA is kept, with 48 bases framed from the first base. Broader findings and caveats from the paper: Additional single-cell paired TCR alpha and beta sequencing was considered necessary to confirm, at a functional level, the hypothesis that regional TCRs recognize regional mutations. Ubiquitous expanded tumor TCRs were found in blood more often at tumor resection than at routine follow-up.

The sample was PBMCs, taken at surgery. This TCR came from a female donor with early-stage non-small cell lung cancer. Recombination linked TRBV19 to TRBJ1-6; the D segment cannot be called with confidence. The DNA sequence follows: TGTGCCAGTAGTATAGAGGGGAGGACTGCTAATTCACCCCTCCACTTT. Its product reads: CASSIEGRTANSPLHF.